This entry lists 4 T cell receptor beta chains sequenced from one sample in a study of cytomegalovirus exposure and HLA in healthy donors. 60 Vbeta and 13 Jbeta primers were used in PCR. The table came from immunoSEQ multiplex PCR; TCRdb's copy has only in-frame clones and leaves some out. The sample holds some 200,000 clones; approximately 80% are singletons and the top ten take 2% to 3%. Sample: PBMCs. These receptors were collected from a woman between 45 and 65 years old in good health and CMV-seropositive.

A word on this clone: A read error may account for a junction end that differs from germline. This sequence joins TRBV7-9 and TRBJ2-1, with D unclear. CDR3 length equals 12 residues. Germline V gene sequence: CDR1 SEHNR, CDR2 FQNEAQ (reference sequence). In DNA, the CDR3 is TGTGCCAGCAACTTAGACTCCAATGAGCAGTTCTTC. Protein: CASNLDSNEQFF.

This sequence joins TRBV6-6 and TRBJ2-7, with 11 bases identical to TRBD2. This CDR3 is built from 16 residues. Trimming at V came to 5 bases and at J to 2 bases, leaving 8 bases not matched to a gene. Germline loops: CDR1 MNHNY, CDR2 SVGAGI (reference sequence). This chain's CDR3 is CASSLDSSGGPYEQYF. The CDR3, as DNA: TGTGCCAGCAGTCTCGACTCTAGCGGGGGGCCCTACGAGCAGTACTTC.

Concerning this clone itself: A read error may produce the germline difference seen at one junction end. This chain links TRBV7-9 with TRBJ1-4, with 8 bases matching TRBD1. CDR3 length equals 14 residues. CDR1 and CDR2 (germline): SEHNR, FQNEAQ (reference sequence). In nucleotides, the CDR3 is TGTTCCAGCAGCTCGGACAGGGCAAATGAAAAACTGTTTTTT. It specifies CSSSSDRANEKLFF.

This chain joins TRBV6-6 and TRBJ1-5, with TRBD1 identical over 9 bases. The CDR3 runs to 14 residues. J lost 3 bases, V lost 6 bases, and 3 bases had no gene match. CDR1 is MNHNY, CDR2 SVGAGI, per germline (reference sequence). The CDR3, as DNA: TGTGCCAGCAGCTGGACAGGGGTCAATCAGCCCCAGCATTTT. Its protein is CASSWTGVNQPQHF.